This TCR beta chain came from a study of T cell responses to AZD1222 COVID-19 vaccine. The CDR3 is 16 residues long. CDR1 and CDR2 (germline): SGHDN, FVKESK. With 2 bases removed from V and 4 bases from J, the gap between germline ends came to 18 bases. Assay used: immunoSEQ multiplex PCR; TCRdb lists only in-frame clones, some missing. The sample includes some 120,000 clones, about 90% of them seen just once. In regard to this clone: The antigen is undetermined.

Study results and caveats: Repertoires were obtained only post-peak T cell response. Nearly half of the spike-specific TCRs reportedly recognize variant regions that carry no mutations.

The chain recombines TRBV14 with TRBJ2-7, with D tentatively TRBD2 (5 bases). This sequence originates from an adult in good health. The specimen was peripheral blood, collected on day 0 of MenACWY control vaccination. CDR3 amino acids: CASSQNIARAWYEQYF. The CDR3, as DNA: TGTGCCAGCAGCCAAAATATAGCGCGAGCCTGGTACGAGCAGTACTTC. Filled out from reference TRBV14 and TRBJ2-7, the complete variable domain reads EAGVTQFPSHSVIEKGQTVTLRCDPISGHDNLYWYRRVMGKEIKFLLHFVKESKQDESGMPNNRFLAERTGGTYSTLKVQPAELEDSGVYFCASSQNIARAWYEQYFGPGTRLTVT.